One TCR beta chain is described in this entry. Its cognate antigen is unknown. Other nucleotide sequences in the sample specify the same CDR3. J gave up 6 bases and V 6 bases, and 5 bases lay outside the gene matches. This CDR3 contains 12 residues. Germline V gene data show CDR1 as SNHLY and CDR2 as FYNNEI. This sample stems from a study of cytomegalovirus exposure and HLA in healthy donors. Study-level information: In an earlier analysis, 95 million to 130 million unique TCR beta sequences were found from some 200 million T cells. Points from the study as a whole: Later analysis indicated greater clonal expansion among HLA-associated TCR beta chains than among equally common other chains. Researchers reported in a later analysis that a missense DCLRE1C variant was tied to TCR beta V- and J-gene trimming.

13 Jbeta primers and 60 Vbeta primers were used for the PCR. Profiled with immunoSEQ multiplex PCR; TCRdb holds only in-frame clones, not every one. In the table there are approximately 120,000 clones, about 80% of which are singletons. At sampling all donors were nominally healthy, likely with unrecorded immune exposures. Sequencing input: PBMCs. This TCR came from a man aged 50 to 59 in good health and CMV-seronegative. The V call is TRBV2, the J call TRBJ2-7; TRBD1 agrees at 7 bases. As DNA, the CDR3 is TGTGCCAGCAGCCGGGACAGAGGCGAGCAGTACTTC. Its protein is CASSRDRGEQYF.